This T cell receptor (beta chain) was documented in a study of early T cells in non-severe SARS-CoV-2 infection. Study background: RNA in bulk from unsorted whole blood was sequenced, and chains were unpaired.

Points from the study as a whole: Comparison of clonotypes with VDJdb favored anti-spike CD8 responses while missing private and CD4 specificities.

Molecules of cDNA were individually given unique molecular identifiers that were attached to them. TCRdb recomputed calls from the 5' RACE reads with MiXCR, one row per CDR3 protein. This table has tens of thousands of distinct CDR3 sequences, approximately 13% appearing once. V was clipped by 4 bases and J by 5 bases, with 6 bases between them. The CDR3 extends over 11 amino acids. Germline assignment: CDR1 SGHDT and CDR2 YYEEEE. Comments on this clonotype: Its specificity is not known.

Sequenced input: whole blood. This chain links TRBV5-6 with TRBJ2-5; the D is unclear. The TCR was taken from an adult who was a healthcare worker with PCR-confirmed SARS-CoV-2 infection or an uninfected control (not recorded which). The CDR3 bases are TGTGCCAGCAGCAAATCGGAGACCCAGTACTTC. Encoded protein: CASSKSETQYF.